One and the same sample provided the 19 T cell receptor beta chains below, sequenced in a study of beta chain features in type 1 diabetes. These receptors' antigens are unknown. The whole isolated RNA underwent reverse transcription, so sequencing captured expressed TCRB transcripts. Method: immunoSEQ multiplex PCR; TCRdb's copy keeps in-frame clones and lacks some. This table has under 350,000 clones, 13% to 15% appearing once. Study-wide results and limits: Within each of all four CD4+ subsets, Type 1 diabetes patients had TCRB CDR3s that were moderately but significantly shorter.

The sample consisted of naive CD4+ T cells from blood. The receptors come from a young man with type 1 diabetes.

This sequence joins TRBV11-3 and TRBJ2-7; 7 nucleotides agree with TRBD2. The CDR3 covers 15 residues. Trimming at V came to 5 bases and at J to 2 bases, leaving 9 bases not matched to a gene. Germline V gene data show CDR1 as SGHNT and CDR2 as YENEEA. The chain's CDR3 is CASSPSPAGTYEQYF. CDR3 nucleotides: TGTGCCAGCAGCCCTTCCCCAGCGGGGACCTACGAGCAGTACTTC. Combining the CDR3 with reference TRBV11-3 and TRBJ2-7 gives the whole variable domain EAGVVQSPRYKIIEKKQPVAFWCNPISGHNTLYWYLQNLGQGPELLIRYENEEAVDDSQLPKDRFSAERLKGVDSTLKIQPAELGDSAVYLCASSPSPAGTYEQYFGPGTRLTVT.

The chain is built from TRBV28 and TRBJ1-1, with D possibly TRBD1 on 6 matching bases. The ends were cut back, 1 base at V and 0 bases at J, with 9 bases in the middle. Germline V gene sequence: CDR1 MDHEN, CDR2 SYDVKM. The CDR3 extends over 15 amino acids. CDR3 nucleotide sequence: TGTGCCAGCAGTTTATCAGGGGCCGTGAACACTGAAGCTTTCTTT. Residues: CASSLSGAVNTEAFF.

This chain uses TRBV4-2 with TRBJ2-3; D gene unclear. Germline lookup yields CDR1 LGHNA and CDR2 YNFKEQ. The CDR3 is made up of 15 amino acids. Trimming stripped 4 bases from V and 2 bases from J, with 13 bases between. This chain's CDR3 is CASSRTYSHTDTQYF. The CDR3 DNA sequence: TGTGCCAGCAGCCGAACATATTCACACACAGATACGCAGTATTTT.

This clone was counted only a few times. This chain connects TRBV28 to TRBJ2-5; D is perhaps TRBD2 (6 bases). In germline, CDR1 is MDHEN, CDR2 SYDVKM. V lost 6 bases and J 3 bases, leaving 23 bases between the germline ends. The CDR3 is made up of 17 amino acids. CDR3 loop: CASRGFRAGRRKETQYF. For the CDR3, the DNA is TGTGCCAGCAGGGGGTTTCGCGCGGGGCGAAGAAAAGAGACCCAGTACTTC.

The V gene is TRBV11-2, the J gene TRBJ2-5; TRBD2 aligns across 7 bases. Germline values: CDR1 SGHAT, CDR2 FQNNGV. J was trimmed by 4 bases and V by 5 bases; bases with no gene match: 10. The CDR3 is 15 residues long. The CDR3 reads CASSRSPTSPETQYF. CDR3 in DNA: TGTGCCAGCAGCCGATCCCCGACTAGCCCAGAGACCCAGTACTTC.

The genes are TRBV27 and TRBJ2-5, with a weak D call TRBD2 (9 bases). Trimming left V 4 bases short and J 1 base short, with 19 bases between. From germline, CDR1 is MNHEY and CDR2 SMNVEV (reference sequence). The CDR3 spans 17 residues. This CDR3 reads CASSSQGAAGGQETQYF. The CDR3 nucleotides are TGTGCCAGCAGTTCCCAGGGGGCAGCGGGAGGCCAAGAGACCCAGTACTTC.

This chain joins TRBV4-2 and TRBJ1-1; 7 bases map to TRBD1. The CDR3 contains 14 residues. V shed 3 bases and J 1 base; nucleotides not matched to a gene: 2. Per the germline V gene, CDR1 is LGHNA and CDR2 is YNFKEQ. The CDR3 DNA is TGTGCCAGCAGCCAGACAGGGCCGAACACTGAAGCTTTCTTT. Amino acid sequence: CASSQTGPNTEAFF.

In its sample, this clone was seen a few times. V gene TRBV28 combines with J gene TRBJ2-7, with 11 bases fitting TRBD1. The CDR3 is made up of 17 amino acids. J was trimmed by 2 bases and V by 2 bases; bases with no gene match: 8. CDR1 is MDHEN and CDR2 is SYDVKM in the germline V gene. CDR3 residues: CASSLTPDRGPTYEQYF. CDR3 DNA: TGTGCCAGCAGTTTAACGCCGGACAGGGGGCCAACCTACGAGCAGTACTTC.

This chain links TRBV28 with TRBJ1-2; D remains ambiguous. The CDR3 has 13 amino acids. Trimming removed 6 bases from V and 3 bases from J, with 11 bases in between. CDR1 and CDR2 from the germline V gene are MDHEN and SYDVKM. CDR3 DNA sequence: TGTGCCAGCAGCCAGCGGGGAGACTATGGCTACACCTTC. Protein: CASSQRGDYGYTF.

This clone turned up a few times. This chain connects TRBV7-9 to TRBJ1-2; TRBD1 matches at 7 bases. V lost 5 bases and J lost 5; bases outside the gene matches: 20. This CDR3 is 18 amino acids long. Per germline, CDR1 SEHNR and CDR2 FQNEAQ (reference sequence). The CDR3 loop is CASSAGERDRTPPYGYTF. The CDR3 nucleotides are TGTGCCAGCAGCGCCGGAGAGAGGGACAGAACGCCTCCGTATGGCTACACCTTC.

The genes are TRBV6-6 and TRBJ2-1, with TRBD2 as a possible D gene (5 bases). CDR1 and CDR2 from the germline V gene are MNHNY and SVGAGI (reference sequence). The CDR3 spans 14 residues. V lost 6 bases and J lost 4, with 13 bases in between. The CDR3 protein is CASSQRGLYNEQFF. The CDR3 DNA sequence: TGTGCCAGCAGCCAACGCGGGCTTTACAATGAGCAGTTCTTC.

The CDR3 is CASSAGSSYEQYF. As DNA, the CDR3 is TGTGCCAGCAGTGCTGGGAGCAGCTACGAGCAGTACTTC. The chain carries TRBV2 and TRBJ2-7, with D perhaps matching TRBD2 (5 bases). The CDR3 totals 13 residues. Per the germline V gene, CDR1 is SNHLY and CDR2 is FYNNEI. Trimming took 4 bases from V and 3 from J, leaving 10 bases between them.

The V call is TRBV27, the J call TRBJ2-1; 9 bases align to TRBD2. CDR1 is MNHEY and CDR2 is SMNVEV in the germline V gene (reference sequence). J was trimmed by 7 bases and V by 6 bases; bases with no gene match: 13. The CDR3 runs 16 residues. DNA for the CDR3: TGTGCCAGCAGGGGATTGGCGGGAGGGCTGAGAAATGAGCAGTTCTTC. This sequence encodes CASRGLAGGLRNEQFF.

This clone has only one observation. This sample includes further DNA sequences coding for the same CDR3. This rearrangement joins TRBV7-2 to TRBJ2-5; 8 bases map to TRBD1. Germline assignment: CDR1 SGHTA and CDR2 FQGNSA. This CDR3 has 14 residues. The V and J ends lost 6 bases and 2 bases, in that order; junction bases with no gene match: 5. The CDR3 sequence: CASSFRDRQETQYF. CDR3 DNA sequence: TGTGCCAGCAGTTTCCGGGACAGGCAAGAGACCCAGTACTTC.

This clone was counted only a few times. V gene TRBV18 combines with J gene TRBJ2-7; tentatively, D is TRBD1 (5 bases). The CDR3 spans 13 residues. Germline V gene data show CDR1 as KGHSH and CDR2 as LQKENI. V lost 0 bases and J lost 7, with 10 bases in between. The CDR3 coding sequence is TGTGCCAGCTCACCACCGGATAGGGGAGAGCAGTACTTC. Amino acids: CASSPPDRGEQYF.

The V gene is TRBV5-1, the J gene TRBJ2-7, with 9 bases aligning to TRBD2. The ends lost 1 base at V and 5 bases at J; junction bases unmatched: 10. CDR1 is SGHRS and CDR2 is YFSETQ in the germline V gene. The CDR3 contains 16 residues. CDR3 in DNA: TGCGCCAGCAGCTTGTCCCCAACTAGCGGGCGGGACGAGCAGTACTTC. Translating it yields CASSLSPTSGRDEQYF.

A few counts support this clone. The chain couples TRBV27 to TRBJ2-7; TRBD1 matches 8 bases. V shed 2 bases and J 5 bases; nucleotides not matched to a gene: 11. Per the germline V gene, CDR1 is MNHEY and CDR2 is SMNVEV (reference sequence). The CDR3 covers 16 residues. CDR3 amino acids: CASSLDKAGGFNEQYF. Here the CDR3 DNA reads TGTGCCAGCAGTTTAGACAAGGCAGGGGGCTTCAACGAGCAGTACTTC.

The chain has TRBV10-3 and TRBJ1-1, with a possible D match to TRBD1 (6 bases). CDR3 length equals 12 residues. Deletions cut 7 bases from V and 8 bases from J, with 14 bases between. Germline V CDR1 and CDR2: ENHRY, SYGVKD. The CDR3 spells CAITATGPEAFF. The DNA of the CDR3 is TGTGCCATCACCGCGACAGGACCCGAAGCTTTCTTT.

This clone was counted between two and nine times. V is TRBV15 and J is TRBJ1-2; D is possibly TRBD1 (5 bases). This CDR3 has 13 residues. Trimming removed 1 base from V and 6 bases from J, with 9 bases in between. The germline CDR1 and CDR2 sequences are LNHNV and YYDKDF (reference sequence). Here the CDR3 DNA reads TGTGCCACCAGCAGAGTCCAGGGAAATGGCTACACCTTC. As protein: CATSRVQGNGYTF.